Shown below are 30 T cell receptor beta chains from a single sample sequenced in a study of HIV-infected children after antiretroviral therapy interruption. The TCR library was built from RNA with a 3' RACE protocol and unique molecular identifiers. TCRdb fed the 3' RACE reads into MiXCR, producing one record per CDR3 protein. The sample holds approximately 89,000 distinct CDR3 sequences, about 7% seen once. Described treatment: PENTA 11 planned treatment interruption arm or continuous ART arm. Material: CD45RA+ CD4+ T cells from PBMCs, pooled from several time points, obtained from a donor given antiretroviral therapy, either interrupted or continuous. The subset is: naive CD4+ CD45RA+ CD45RO- T cells. The receptors stem from a pool of human donors with HIV.

This clonotype was seen at least ten times. This chain joins TRBV27 and TRBJ2-3; 8 bases are shared with TRBD2. V lost 8 bases and J lost 0; bases outside the gene matches: 19. The CDR3 sequence is 19 residues long. Germline V gene data show CDR1 as MNHEY and CDR2 as SMNVEV (reference sequence). CDR3 sequence: CASLPGLAGTGGSTDTQYF. CDR3 bases: TGTGCCAGCCTACCGGGGTTAGCGGGGACGGGGGGGAGCACAGATACGCAGTATTTT.

On this clonotype itself: Sequence at one end of the junction differs from germline and may be a read error. The V gene is TRBV2, the J gene TRBJ1-5, with TRBD1 matching over 8 bases. Looked up from germline, CDR1 is SNHLY and CDR2 is FYNNEI. The CDR3 has 14 amino acids. The chain's CDR3 is CASRDRAMAQPKHF. The DNA of the CDR3 is TGTGCCAGCAGGGACAGGGCGATGGCTCAGCCCAAGCATTTT.

The chain links TRBV7-2 to TRBJ2-3; 11 nucleotides agree with TRBD2. With 2 bases clipped from V and 4 bases from J, the junction kept 11 bases outside the gene matches. The CDR3 loop spans 18 amino acids. Germline-derived CDR1 and CDR2 are SGHTA and FQGNSA. The CDR3 coding sequence is TGTGCCAGCAGCTTAATAGCGGGGGGGCCGGTCACTCCAGATACGCAGTATTTT. Encoded protein: CASSLIAGGPVTPDTQYF.

The gene calls are TRBV7-9 and TRBJ2-7; D gene ambiguous. Germline V gene data show CDR1 as SEHNR and CDR2 as FQNEAQ (reference sequence). The CDR3 has 12 amino acids. Between the trimmed V and J ends, which lost 2 bases and 5 bases, there was a span of 7 bases. CDR3 in DNA: TGTGCCAGCAGCTTAATGGAAAACGAGCAGTACTTC. Amino acid sequence: CASSLMENEQYF.

The J gene is TRBJ1-1, the V gene TRBV30; TRBD1 aligns across 7 bases. The CDR3 totals 11 residues. In germline, CDR1 is GTSNPN, CDR2 SVGIG (reference sequence). With 3 bases clipped from V and 7 bases from J, the junction kept 2 bases outside the gene matches. The CDR3 DNA sequence: TGTGCCTGGAGGGGACAGATTGAAGCTTTCTTT. Encoded protein: CAWRGQIEAFF.

This clonotype was counted ten times or more. This chain connects TRBV2 to TRBJ2-1; TRBD1 agrees at 7 bases. The CDR3 runs to 15 residues. J gave up 8 bases and V 6 bases, and 13 bases lay outside the gene matches. Germline V gives CDR1 SNHLY, CDR2 FYNNEI. The CDR3 DNA reads TGTGCCAGCAGCGCCAGGGGGATTCGTCCGGATGAGCAGTTCTTC. Protein product: CASSARGIRPDEQFF.

This clonotype was observed at least ten times. This chain connects TRBV6-6 to TRBJ1-1; D is ambiguous. Trimming took off 3 bases at V and 1 base at J, with 9 bases between the two ends. CDR3 size: 14 residues. In germline, CDR1 is MNHNY, CDR2 SVGAGI (reference sequence). The CDR3 is CASSYLGRNTEAFF. CDR3 DNA: TGTGCCAGCAGTTATCTGGGAAGGAACACTGAAGCTTTCTTT.

This clonotype was found many times. This chain connects TRBV29-1 to TRBJ2-5; 9 bases fit TRBD2. The CDR3 is 14 amino acids. The germline V gene encodes CDR1 SQVTM and CDR2 ANQGSEA. V lost 6 bases and J lost 0; bases outside the gene matches: 5. This CDR3 is CSVATSGNQETQYF. The DNA for the CDR3 is TGCAGCGTAGCGACTAGCGGAAACCAAGAGACCCAGTACTTC.

This clonotype was picked up many times. The V gene is TRBV7-8, the J gene TRBJ2-7, with D hard to call. Trimming left V 2 bases short and J 3 bases short, with 11 bases between. The CDR3 is 14 residues long. Germline CDR1 is SGHVS and CDR2 is FQNEAQ. The CDR3 sequence: CASSLLSAVYEQYF. As DNA, the CDR3 is TGTGCCAGCAGCTTACTATCTGCAGTCTACGAGCAGTACTTC.

The gene calls are TRBV20-1 and TRBJ1-4, with 8 positions matching TRBD1. Per the germline V gene, CDR1 is DFQATT and CDR2 is SNEGSKA (reference sequence). J gave up 8 bases and V 0 bases, and 5 bases lay outside the gene matches. This CDR3 contains 14 residues. The chain's CDR3 is CSARDGTGTEKLFF. CDR3 coding DNA: TGCAGTGCTAGAGATGGGACAGGCACGGAAAAACTGTTTTTT.

This clonotype was counted at least ten times. The rearrangement links TRBV15 to TRBJ1-5; D is ambiguous. CDR3 length: 13 amino acids. The germline V and J ends were trimmed by 0 bases and 7 bases, with 7 bases remaining between them. Germline V gene data show CDR1 as LNHNV and CDR2 as YYDKDF (reference sequence). CDR3 sequence: CATSRDVEQPQHF. CDR3 DNA: TGTGCCACCAGCAGAGATGTAGAGCAGCCCCAGCATTTT.

The V call is TRBV23-1, the J call TRBJ2-2, with a tentative D call TRBD1 (6 bases). TRBV23-1 is an ORF, and what it does is uncertain. V lost 1 base, J lost 4 bases, and 10 bases lay in between. The CDR3 spans 15 residues. In nucleotides, the CDR3 is TGCGCCAGCAGTCAATTGAGGGGGTTCACCGGGGAGCTGTTTTTT. Its translation: CASSQLRGFTGELFF.

The sample holds many counts of this clonotype. This chain connects TRBV24-1 to TRBJ2-3; 9 bases match TRBD2. J lost 1 base, V lost 7 bases, and 5 bases had no gene match. The germline CDR1 and CDR2 sequences are KGHDR and SFDVKD. This CDR3 is 15 amino acids long. CDR3 amino acids: CATSLAGVGTDTQYF. The CDR3 nucleotides are TGTGCCACCAGCTTAGCGGGAGTTGGCACAGATACGCAGTATTTT.

This clonotype was seen repeatedly, ten times or more. The genes are TRBV19 and TRBJ2-7; 11 bases line up with TRBD1. Unmatched junction bases numbered 3, after V lost 3 bases and J lost 5 bases. Germline lookup yields CDR1 LNHDA and CDR2 SQIVND (reference sequence). This CDR3 comprises 14 residues. CDR3 region: CASSIGQGAHEQYF. The DNA for the CDR3 is TGTGCCAGTAGTATCGGACAGGGGGCCCACGAGCAGTACTTC.

This clonotype was recorded many times. V gene TRBV20-1 combines with J gene TRBJ1-1, with 10 bases that match TRBD1. CDR3 size: 14 residues. The V gene end was trimmed by 5 bases and the J gene end by 1 base; junction bases not matched to a gene: 4. Germline CDR1 DFQATT, CDR2 SNEGSKA (reference sequence). This CDR3 is CSARQGAANTEAFF. As DNA, the CDR3 is TGCAGTGCTCGACAGGGGGCGGCGAACACTGAAGCTTTCTTT.

This clonotype turned up a few times. The V gene is TRBV7-9, the J gene TRBJ2-7; 8 nucleotides align to TRBD1. Per germline, CDR1 SEHNR and CDR2 FQNEAQ (reference sequence). This CDR3 is 16 amino acids long. The V segment lost 0 bases and the J segment 5 bases; nucleotides outside the gene matches: 9. The DNA for the CDR3 is TGTGCCAGCAGCTTAGCGCTCGGACAGGGAAGAAACGAGCAGTACTTC. This gives the protein CASSLALGQGRNEQYF.

As to this clonotype: This may arise from a read error, as a much more abundant clone is one base away. The chain employs TRBV5-1 and TRBJ2-3; 8 positions match TRBD1. There are 15 residues in the CDR3. The germline CDR1 and CDR2 sequences are SGHRS and YFSETQ. The CDR3 loop reads CASRGPGGDTDSQYF. The CDR3 nucleotides are TGCGCCAGCAGAGGTCCAGGGGGCGATACAGATTCGCAGTATTTT.

This clonotype was observed many times. The CDR3 DNA follows: TGCAGTGCTGAGAGGACTCCACGTCGGAATGGCTACACCTTC. Protein product: CSAERTPRRNGYTF. This chain connects TRBV20-1 to TRBJ1-2; unclear D gene. CDR1 DFQATT and CDR2 SNEGSKA come from the germline V gene (reference sequence). This CDR3 has 14 residues. V lost 5 bases, J lost 6 bases, and 19 bases lay in between.

At least ten counts were recorded for this clonotype. One end of the junction is discordant with germline, which a read error may explain. The V gene is TRBV10-3, the J gene TRBJ2-2; D uncertain. Germline values: CDR1 ENHRY, CDR2 SYGVKD. This CDR3 spans 9 amino acids. The CDR3 region is CASVWQLYF. CDR3 in DNA: TGTGCCAGCGTCTGGCAGCTCTACTTT.

Ten or more counts support this clonotype. The CDR3 spells CASSSTRTDTQYF. The CDR3 DNA reads TGTGCCAGCAGTTCAACAAGAACAGATACGCAGTATTTT. This chain connects TRBV13 to TRBJ2-3; D is uncertain. In germline, CDR1 is PRHDT, CDR2 FYEKMQ (reference sequence). V lost 6 bases and J lost 3, with 10 bases in between. There are 13 residues in the CDR3.

This clonotype has a count of ten or more. V gene TRBV5-1 combines with J gene TRBJ2-1; 7 nucleotides align to TRBD1. The CDR3 length is 15 residues. The junction had 4 bases not matched to a gene; V was cut back by 0 bases and J by 4 bases. CDR1 is SGHRS, CDR2 YFSETQ, per germline. This CDR3 reads CASSLGGTEYNEQFF. CDR3 DNA: TGCGCCAGCAGCTTGGGAGGGACAGAGTACAATGAGCAGTTCTTC.

This clonotype was counted at least ten times. J is TRBJ2-1 and V is TRBV5-1; possibly TRBD2 for D (5 bases). Germline-derived CDR1 and CDR2 are SGHRS and YFSETQ. CDR3 length: 15 amino acids. V was cut by 0 bases and J by 8 bases, with 15 bases left in between. CDR3 amino acids: CASSLAGLGGYEQFF. The DNA of the CDR3 is TGCGCCAGCAGCTTGGCAGGACTCGGAGGCTATGAGCAGTTCTTC.

The gene calls are TRBV2 and TRBJ1-1, with D possibly matching TRBD1 (5 bases). In germline, CDR1 is SNHLY, CDR2 FYNNEI. The V and J ends lost 4 bases and 5 bases respectively, with 14 bases between them. This CDR3 has 14 residues. The CDR3 DNA follows: TGTGCCAGCAGTGTTAGGAGACAGCCGACTGAAGCTTTCTTT. Translating it yields CASSVRRQPTEAFF.

This clonotype occurred a few times. The rearrangement joins TRBV6-1 to TRBJ2-1; D not resolved. V was trimmed by 1 base and J by 14 bases, leaving 12 bases between them. The CDR3 loop spans 12 amino acids. The germline V gene has CDR1 MNHNS and CDR2 SASEGT. Written as DNA, the CDR3 is TGTGCCAGCAGTGAAGATGCAGCCCTCAAGTTCTTC. It is translated as CASSEDAALKFF.

In its sample, this clonotype was seen many times. The V call is TRBV30, the J call TRBJ2-4; 11 positions match TRBD1. Germline loops: CDR1 GTSNPN, CDR2 SVGIG (reference sequence). This CDR3 comprises 14 residues. V was clipped by 7 bases and J by 3 bases; unmatched bases: 5. CDR3 nucleotide sequence: TGTGCCTACGGACAGGGGGCCGGCAAAAACATTCAGTACTTC. Its protein product is CAYGQGAGKNIQYF.

The chain is built from TRBV20-1 and TRBJ2-4; D is ambiguous. The CDR3 runs 13 residues. Germline V gives CDR1 DFQATT, CDR2 SNEGSKA (reference sequence). Trimming removed 6 bases at V and 3 bases at J, with 12 bases between. In DNA form, the CDR3 reads TGCAGTGCGCGTGCTACCAACAAAAACATTCAGTACTTC. It specifies CSARATNKNIQYF.

J is TRBJ1-5 and V is TRBV7-2; D is unresolved. The ends were cut back, 2 bases at V and 0 bases at J, with 8 bases in the middle. CDR1 SGHTA and CDR2 FQGNSA come from the germline V gene. The CDR3 is 15 residues long. CDR3 nucleotides: TGTGCCAGCAGCTTAAATGGGGATAGCAATCAGCCCCAGCATTTT. Its protein is CASSLNGDSNQPQHF.

There are many counts of this clonotype. The V and J genes are TRBV6-5 and TRBJ1-3; 7 nucleotides align to TRBD1. The CDR3 extends over 16 amino acids. Germline-derived CDR1 and CDR2 are MNHEY and SVGAGI. Germline trimming cut 5 bases from V and 3 bases from J; bases unmatched to any gene: 10. This chain's CDR3 is CASSDVGGVGGNTIYF. As DNA, the CDR3 is TGTGCCAGCAGTGATGTAGGGGGCGTCGGTGGAAACACCATATATTTT.

This clonotype appeared many times. The chain employs TRBV15 and TRBJ1-1; 7 nucleotides line up with TRBD1. CDR3 length: 15 residues. Per the germline V gene, CDR1 is LNHNV and CDR2 is YYDKDF (reference sequence). V lost 1 base and J lost 4; bases outside the gene matches: 6. CDR3 amino acids: CATSRAPGGGTEAFF. The CDR3 region has the DNA TGTGCCACCAGCAGAGCTCCAGGGGGGGGCACTGAAGCTTTCTTT.

The chain recombines TRBV15 with TRBJ2-1, with D possibly called TRBD1 or TRBD2 (5 bases each). Trimming removed 0 bases from V and 0 bases from J, with 12 bases in between. There are 17 residues in the CDR3. CDR1 and CDR2 (germline): LNHNV, YYDKDF (reference sequence). The CDR3 nucleotides are TGTGCCACCAGCAGAGATAGAGGGGCCAGCTCCTACAATGAGCAGTTCTTC. Its protein is CATSRDRGASSYNEQFF.